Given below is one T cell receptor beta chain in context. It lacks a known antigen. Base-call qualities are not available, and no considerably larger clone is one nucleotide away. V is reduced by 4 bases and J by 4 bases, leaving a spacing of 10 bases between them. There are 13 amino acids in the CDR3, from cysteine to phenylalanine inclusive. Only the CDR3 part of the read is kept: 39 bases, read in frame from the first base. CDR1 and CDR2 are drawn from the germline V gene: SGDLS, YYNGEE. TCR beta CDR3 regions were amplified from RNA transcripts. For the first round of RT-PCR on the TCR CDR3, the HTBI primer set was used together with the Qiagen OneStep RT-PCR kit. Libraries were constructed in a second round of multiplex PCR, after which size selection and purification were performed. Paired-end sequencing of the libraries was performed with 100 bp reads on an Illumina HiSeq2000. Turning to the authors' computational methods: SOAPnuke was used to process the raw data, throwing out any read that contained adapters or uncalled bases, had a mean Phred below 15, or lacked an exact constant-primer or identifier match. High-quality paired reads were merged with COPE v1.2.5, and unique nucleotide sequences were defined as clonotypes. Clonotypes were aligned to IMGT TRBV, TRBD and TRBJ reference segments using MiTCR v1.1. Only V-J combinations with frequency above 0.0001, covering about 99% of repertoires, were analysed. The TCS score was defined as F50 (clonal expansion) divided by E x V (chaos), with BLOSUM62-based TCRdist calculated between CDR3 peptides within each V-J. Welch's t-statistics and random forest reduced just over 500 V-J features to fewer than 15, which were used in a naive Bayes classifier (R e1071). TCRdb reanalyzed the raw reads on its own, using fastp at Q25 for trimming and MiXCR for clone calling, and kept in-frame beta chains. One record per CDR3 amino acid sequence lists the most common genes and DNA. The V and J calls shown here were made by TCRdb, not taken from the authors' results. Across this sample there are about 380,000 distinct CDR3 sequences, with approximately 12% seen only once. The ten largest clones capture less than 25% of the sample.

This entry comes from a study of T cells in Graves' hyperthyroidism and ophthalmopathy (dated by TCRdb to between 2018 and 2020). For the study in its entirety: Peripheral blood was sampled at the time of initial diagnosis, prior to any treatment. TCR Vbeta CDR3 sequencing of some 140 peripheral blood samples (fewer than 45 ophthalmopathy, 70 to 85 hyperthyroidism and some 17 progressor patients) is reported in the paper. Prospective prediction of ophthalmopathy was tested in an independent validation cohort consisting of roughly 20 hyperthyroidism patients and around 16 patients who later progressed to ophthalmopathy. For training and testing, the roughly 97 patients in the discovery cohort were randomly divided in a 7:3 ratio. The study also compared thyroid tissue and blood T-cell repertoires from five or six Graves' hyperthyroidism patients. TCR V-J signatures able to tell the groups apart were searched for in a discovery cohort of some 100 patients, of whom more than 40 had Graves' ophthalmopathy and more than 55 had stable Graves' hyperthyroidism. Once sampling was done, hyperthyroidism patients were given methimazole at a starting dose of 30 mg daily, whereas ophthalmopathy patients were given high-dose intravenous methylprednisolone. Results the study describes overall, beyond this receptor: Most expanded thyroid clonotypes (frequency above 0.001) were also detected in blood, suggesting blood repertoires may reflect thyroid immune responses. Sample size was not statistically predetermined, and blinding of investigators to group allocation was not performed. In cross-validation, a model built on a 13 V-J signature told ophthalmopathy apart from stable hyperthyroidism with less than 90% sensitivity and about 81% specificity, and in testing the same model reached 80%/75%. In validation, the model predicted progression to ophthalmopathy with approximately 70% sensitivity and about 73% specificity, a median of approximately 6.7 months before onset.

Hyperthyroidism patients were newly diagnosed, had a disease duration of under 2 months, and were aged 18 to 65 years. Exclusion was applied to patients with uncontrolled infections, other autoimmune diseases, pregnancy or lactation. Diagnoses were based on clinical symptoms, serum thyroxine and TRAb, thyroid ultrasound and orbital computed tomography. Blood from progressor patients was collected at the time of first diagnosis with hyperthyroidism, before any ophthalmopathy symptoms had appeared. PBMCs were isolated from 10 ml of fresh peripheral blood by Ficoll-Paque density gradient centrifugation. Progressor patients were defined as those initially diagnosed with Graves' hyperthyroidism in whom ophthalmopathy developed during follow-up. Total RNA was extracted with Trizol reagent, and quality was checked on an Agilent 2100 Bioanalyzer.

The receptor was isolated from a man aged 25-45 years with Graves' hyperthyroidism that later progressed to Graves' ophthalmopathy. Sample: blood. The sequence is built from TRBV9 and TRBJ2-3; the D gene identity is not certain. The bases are TGTGCCAGCAGCTCAGAAATGCCAGATACGCAGTATTTT. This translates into CASSSEMPDTQYF.